This T cell receptor beta chain was documented in a study of shared clonotypes between healthy human individuals. Whole-study results and caveats: Expectations were that clonotype sharing among donors would be affected by sequencing depth. A limitation of the genetic and exposure-history diversity represented arose from few donors.

CD8 memory was a combination that joined CD45RO+ cells with CCR7-negative CD45RA+ TemRA cells. As to this clone: Its antigen is still unknown.

Germline CDR1 and CDR2: MRHNA and SNTAGT. The CDR3 contains 14 residues. V lost 0 bases to trimming and J lost 6 bases, with 10 bases between them. Libraries were prepared by immunoSEQ multiplex PCR; TCRdb keeps only in-frame clonotypes and omits some of them. Here the sample spans 70,000 to 95,000 clones, about 65% being singletons. Specimen: memory CD8+ T cells sorted from blood. Indicated subset: CD45RO+ cells pooled with CCR7-negative TemRA cells. This clonotype originated in a young man in good health. The chain links TRBV6-4 to TRBJ2-3; D may be TRBD1 (5 bases). The CDR3 nucleotides are TGTGCCAGCAGTGACTCAGTAGGGGCCGATACGCAGTATTTT. This translates into CASSDSVGADTQYF.